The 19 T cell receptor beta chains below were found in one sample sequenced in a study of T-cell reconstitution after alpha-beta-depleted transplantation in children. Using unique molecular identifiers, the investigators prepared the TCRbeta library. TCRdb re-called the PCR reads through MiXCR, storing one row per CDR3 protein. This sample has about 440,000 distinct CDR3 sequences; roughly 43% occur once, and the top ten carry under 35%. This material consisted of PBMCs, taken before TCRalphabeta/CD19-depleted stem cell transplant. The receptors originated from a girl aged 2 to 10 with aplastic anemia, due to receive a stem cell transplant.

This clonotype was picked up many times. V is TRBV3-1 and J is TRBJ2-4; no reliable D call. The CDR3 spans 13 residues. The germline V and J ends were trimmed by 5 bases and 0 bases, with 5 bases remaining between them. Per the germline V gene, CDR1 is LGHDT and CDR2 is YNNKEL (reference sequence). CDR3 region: CASSALAKNIQYF. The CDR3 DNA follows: TGTGCCAGCAGCGCATTAGCCAAAAACATTCAGTACTTC.

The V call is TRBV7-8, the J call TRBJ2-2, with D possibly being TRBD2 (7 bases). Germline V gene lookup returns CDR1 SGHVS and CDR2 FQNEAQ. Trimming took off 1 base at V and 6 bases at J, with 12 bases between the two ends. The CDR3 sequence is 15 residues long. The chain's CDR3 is CASSLVRGRAGELFF. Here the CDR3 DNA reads TGTGCCAGCAGCTTAGTAAGGGGGAGGGCCGGGGAGCTGTTTTTT.

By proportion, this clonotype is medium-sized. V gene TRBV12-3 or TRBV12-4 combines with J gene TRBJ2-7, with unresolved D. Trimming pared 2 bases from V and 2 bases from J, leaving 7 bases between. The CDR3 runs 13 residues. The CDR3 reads CASSLSRPYEQYF. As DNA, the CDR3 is TGTGCCAGCAGTTTATCCCGTCCCTACGAGCAGTACTTC.

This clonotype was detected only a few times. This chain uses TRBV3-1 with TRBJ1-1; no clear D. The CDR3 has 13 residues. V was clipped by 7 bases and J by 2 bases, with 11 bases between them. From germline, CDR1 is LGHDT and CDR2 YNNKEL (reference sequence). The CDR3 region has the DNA TGTGCCAGCACAAAACTTCTTAACACTGAAGCTTTCTTT. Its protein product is CASTKLLNTEAFF.

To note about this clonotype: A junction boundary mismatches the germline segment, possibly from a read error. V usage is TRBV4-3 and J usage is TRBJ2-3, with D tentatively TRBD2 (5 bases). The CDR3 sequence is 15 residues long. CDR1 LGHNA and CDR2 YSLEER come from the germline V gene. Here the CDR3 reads CSSSQDGGFTDTQYF. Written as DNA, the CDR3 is TGCTCCAGCAGCCAAGATGGAGGATTCACAGATACGCAGTATTTT.

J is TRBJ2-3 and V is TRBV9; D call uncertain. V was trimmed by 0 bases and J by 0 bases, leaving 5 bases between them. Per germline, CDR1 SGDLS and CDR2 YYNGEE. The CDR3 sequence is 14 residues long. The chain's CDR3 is CASSVEVSTDTQYF. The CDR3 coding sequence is TGTGCCAGCAGCGTAGAGGTTAGCACAGATACGCAGTATTTT.

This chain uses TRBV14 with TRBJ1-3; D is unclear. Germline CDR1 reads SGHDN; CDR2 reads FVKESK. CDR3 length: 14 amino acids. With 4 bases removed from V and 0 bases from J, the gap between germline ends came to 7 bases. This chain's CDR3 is CASSPGVSGNTIYF. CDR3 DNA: TGTGCCAGCAGCCCTGGGGTCTCTGGAAACACCATATATTTT. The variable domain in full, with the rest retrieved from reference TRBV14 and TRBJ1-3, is EAGVTQFPSHSVIEKGQTVTLRCDPISGHDNLYWYRRVMGKEIKFLLHFVKESKQDESGMPNNRFLAERTGGTYSTLKVQPAELEDSGVYFCASSPGVSGNTIYFGEGSWLTVV.

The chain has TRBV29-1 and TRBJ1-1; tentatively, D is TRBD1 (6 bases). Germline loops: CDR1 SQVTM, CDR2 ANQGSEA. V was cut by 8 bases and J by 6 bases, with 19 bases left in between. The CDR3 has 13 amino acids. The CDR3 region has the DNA TGCAGCCCCTTCATACAGGGAGGCGCTGAAGCTTTCTTT. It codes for CSPFIQGGAEAFF.

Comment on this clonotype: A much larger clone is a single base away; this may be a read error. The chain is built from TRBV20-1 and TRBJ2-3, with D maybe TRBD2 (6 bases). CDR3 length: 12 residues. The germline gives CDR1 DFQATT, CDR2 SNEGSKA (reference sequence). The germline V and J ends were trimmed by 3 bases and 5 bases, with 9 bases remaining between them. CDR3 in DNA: TGCAGTGCTAGCGGGAGTGGAGATACGCAGTATTTT. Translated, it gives CSASGSGDTQYF.

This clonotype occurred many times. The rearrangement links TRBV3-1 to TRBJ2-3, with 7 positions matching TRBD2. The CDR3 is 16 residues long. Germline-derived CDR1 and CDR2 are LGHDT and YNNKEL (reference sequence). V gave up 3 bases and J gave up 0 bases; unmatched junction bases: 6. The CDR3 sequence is CASSQAAGSSTDTQYF. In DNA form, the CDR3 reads TGTGCCAGCAGCCAGGCAGCGGGGTCTAGCACAGATACGCAGTATTTT.

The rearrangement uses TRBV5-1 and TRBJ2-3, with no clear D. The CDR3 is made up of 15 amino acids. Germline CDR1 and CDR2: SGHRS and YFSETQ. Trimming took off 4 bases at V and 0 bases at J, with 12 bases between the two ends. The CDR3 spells CASSVGSTSTDTQYF. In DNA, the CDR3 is TGCGCCAGCAGCGTGGGATCTACTAGCACAGATACGCAGTATTTT.

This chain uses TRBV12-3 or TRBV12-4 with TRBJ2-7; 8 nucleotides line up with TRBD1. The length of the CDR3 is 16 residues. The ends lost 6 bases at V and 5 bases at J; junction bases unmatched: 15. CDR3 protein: CASSQSSGQGINEQYF. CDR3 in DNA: TGTGCCAGCAGCCAGTCTAGTGGACAGGGTATCAACGAGCAGTACTTC.

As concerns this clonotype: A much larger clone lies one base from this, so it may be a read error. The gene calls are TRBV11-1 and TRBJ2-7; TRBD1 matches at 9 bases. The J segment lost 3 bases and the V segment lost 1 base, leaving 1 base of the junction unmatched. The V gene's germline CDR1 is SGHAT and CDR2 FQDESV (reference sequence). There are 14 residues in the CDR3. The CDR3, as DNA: TGTGCCAGCAGCTTAGGGGGACAGGGCTACGAGCAGTACTTC. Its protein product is CASSLGGQGYEQYF.

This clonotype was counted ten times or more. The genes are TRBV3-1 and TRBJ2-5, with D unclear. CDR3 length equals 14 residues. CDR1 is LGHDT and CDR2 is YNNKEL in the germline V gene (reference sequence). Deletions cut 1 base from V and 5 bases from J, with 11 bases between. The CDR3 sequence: CASSQATQSETQYF. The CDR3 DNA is TGTGCCAGCAGCCAAGCCACTCAGTCTGAGACCCAGTACTTC.

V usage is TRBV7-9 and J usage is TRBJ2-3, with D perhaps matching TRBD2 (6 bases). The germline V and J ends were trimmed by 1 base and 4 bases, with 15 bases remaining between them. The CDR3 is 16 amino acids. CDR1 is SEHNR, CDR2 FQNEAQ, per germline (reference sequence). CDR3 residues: CASSLGGGGGADTQYF. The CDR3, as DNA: TGTGCCAGCAGCTTAGGAGGTGGGGGAGGCGCAGATACGCAGTATTTT.

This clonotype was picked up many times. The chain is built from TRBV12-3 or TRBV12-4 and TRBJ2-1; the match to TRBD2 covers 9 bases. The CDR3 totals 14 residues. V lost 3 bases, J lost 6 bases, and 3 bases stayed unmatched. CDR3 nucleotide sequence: TGTGCCAGCAGTTTTAGGCGGGAGGGCAATGAGCAGTTCTTC. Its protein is CASSFRREGNEQFF.

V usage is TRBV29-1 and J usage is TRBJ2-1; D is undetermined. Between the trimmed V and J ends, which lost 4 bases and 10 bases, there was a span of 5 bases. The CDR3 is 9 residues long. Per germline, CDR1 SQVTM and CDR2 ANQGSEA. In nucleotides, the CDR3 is TGCAGCGTTGCTACAGAGCAGTTCTTC. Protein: CSVATEQFF.

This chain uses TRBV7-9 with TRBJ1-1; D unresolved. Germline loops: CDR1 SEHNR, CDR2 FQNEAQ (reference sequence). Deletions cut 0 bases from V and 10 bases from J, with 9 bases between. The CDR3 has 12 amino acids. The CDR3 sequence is CASSLASEGAFF. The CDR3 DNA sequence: TGTGCCAGCAGCTTAGCCTCGGAAGGAGCTTTCTTT.

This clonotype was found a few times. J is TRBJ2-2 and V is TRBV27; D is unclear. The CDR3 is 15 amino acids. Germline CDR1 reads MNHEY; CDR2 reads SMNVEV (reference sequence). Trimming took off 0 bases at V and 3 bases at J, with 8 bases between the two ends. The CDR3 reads CASSLSRRYTGELFF. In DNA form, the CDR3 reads TGTGCCAGCAGTTTATCCAGAAGATACACCGGGGAGCTGTTTTTT.